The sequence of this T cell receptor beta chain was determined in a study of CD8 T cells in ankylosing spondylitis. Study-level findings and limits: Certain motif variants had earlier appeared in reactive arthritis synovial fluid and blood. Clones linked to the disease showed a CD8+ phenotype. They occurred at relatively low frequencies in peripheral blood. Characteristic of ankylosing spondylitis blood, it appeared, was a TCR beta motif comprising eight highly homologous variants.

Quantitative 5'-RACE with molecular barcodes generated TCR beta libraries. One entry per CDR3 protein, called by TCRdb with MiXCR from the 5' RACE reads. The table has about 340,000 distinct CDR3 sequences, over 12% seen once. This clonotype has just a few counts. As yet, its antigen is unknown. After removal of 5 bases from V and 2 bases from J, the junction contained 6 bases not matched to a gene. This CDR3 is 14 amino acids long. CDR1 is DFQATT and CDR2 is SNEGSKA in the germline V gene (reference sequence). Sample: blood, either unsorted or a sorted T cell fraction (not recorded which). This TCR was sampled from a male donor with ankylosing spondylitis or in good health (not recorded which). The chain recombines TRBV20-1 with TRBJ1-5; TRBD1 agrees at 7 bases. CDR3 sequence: CSAGSTGGNQPQHF. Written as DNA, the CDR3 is TGCAGTGCTGGGTCTACAGGGGGCAATCAGCCCCAGCATTTT.